The 29 T cell receptor beta chains below come from one sample, sequenced in a study of blood T cell repertoires in COVID-19. Sequenced by immunoSEQ multiplex PCR; TCRdb stores in-frame clones only, minus some. The sample lists fewer than 110,000 clones, 75% to 90% occurring once. Sequenced sample: peripheral blood. The origin of the receptors is a human donor in a cohort sampled during active or convalescent COVID-19.

The gene calls are TRBV6-1 and TRBJ2-4; 9 bases are a match to TRBD1. Germline-derived CDR1 and CDR2 are MNHNS and SASEGT. This CDR3 has 15 residues. J gave up 9 bases and V 2 bases, and 8 bases lay outside the gene matches. The CDR3 region has the DNA TGTGCCAGCAGTGAATGGCGGGACAGGGCCACCATTCAGTACTTC. Its protein product is CASSEWRDRATIQYF.

This sequence joins TRBV19 and TRBJ1-2, with D unresolved. V was pared by 6 bases and J by 9 bases, with 14 bases between. Germline CDR1 is LNHDA and CDR2 is SQIVND (reference sequence). The CDR3 length is 12 residues. CDR3 in amino acids: CASRRGVGSYTF. CDR3 in DNA: TGTGCCAGTAGGCGAGGAGTGGGTAGCTACACCTTC.

This chain joins TRBV28 and TRBJ2-1; TRBD2 matches 8 bases. Germline trimming cut 6 bases from V and 4 bases from J; bases unmatched to any gene: 8. The germline CDR1 and CDR2 sequences are MDHEN and SYDVKM. This CDR3 spans 15 amino acids. The CDR3 DNA follows: TGTGCCAGCAGCACAAGCGGGGGACTTTACAATGAGCAGTTCTTC. Its protein is CASSTSGGLYNEQFF. Full variable domain (remainder filled in from reference TRBV28 and TRBJ2-1): DVKVTQSSRYLVKRTGEKVFLECVQDMDHENMFWYRQDPGLGLRLIYFSYDVKMKEKGDIPEGYSVSREKKERFSLILESASTNQTSMYLCASSTSGGLYNEQFFGPGTRLTVL.

This sequence joins TRBV5-5 and TRBJ2-3; 8 positions agree with TRBD1. In germline, CDR1 is SGHKS, CDR2 YYEKEE (reference sequence). The CDR3 length is 15 residues. Trimming took 4 bases from V and 7 from J; bases not matched to a gene: 11. The CDR3: CASSDPDRGPNTQYF. The CDR3 DNA is TGTGCCAGCAGCGACCCCGACAGGGGCCCCAATACGCAGTATTTT.

This chain connects TRBV6-2 or TRBV6-3 to TRBJ1-6; D call uncertain. The V end lost 5 bases, the J end lost 9 bases, and 11 bases lay between the germline ends. This CDR3 is built from 13 residues. The germline V gene has CDR1 MNHEY and CDR2 SVGEGT. CDR3 region: CASSPGVPSPLHF. The CDR3 coding sequence is TGTGCCAGCAGTCCCGGGGTCCCTTCACCCCTCCACTTT.

This clone was seen a single time. The rearrangement joins TRBV6-5 to TRBJ2-1; 9 positions agree with TRBD1. The length of the CDR3 is 15 residues. The V and J ends lost 6 bases and 7 bases, in that order; junction bases with no gene match: 10. Germline V gives CDR1 MNHEY, CDR2 SVGAGI. This CDR3 reads CASSRPGTGRNEQFF. CDR3 in DNA: TGTGCCAGCAGCCGTCCCGGGACAGGGAGAAATGAGCAGTTCTTC.

The chain joins TRBV7-3 to TRBJ1-2; TRBD1 is a possible D gene (6 bases). Germline CDR1 and CDR2: SGHTA and FQGTGA. The V gene lost 5 bases and the J gene lost 4 bases, with 23 bases spanning the gap. This CDR3 contains 17 residues. The CDR3 nucleotides read TGTGCCAGCAGCCCAAATCCAGGGCAGGGGCCATCCTATGGCTACACCTTC. This translates into CASSPNPGQGPSYGYTF.

The rearrangement joins TRBV7-9 to TRBJ2-7; D unclear. Looked up from germline, CDR1 is SEHNR and CDR2 is FQNEAQ (reference sequence). V lost 2 bases, J lost 5 bases, and 10 bases lay in between. The CDR3 contains 13 residues. CDR3 DNA: TGTGCCAGCAGCTTAATATGGGCAGACGAGCAGTACTTC. It translates to CASSLIWADEQYF.

The chain carries TRBV5-6 and TRBJ2-5; D is perhaps TRBD1 (5 bases). The CDR3 is 14 residues long. V was clipped by 2 bases and J by 7 bases, with 15 bases between them. Germline loops: CDR1 SGHDT, CDR2 YYEEEE. The CDR3, as DNA: TGTGCCAGCAGCTTAGGGCAGGCCCAGGGGACCCAGTACTTC. Translating it yields CASSLGQAQGTQYF.

This chain uses TRBV5-5 with TRBJ1-5; the D gene is possibly TRBD1 (5 bases). V was pared by 3 bases and J by 2 bases, with 9 bases between. CDR3 size: 14 residues. Germline CDR1 SGHKS, CDR2 YYEKEE (reference sequence). The CDR3 is CASSYTGGNQPQHF. For the CDR3, the DNA is TGTGCCAGCAGCTATACAGGCGGCAATCAGCCCCAGCATTTT.

The chain recombines TRBV7-9 with TRBJ2-7, with D possibly matching TRBD2 (7 bases). The CDR3 contains 15 residues. Deletions cut 2 bases from V and 0 bases from J, with 11 bases between. Germline V CDR1 and CDR2: SEHNR, FQNEAQ (reference sequence). CDR3 protein: CASSLLGGGSYEQYF. Here the CDR3 DNA reads TGTGCCAGCAGCTTATTAGGGGGGGGCTCCTACGAGCAGTACTTC.

This chain uses TRBV5-5 with TRBJ1-1; D might be TRBD1 (5 bases). Germline CDR1 and CDR2: SGHKS and YYEKEE (reference sequence). The CDR3 runs to 15 residues. Trimming cost V 4 bases and J 5 bases, with 18 bases left between them. The CDR3 reads CASSRKPRDYTEAFF. The CDR3 nucleotides read TGTGCCAGCAGCCGTAAACCTAGGGACTATACTGAAGCTTTCTTT.

This rearrangement joins TRBV21-1 to TRBJ1-5; the table names TRBD1, a call not compared with the DNA. TRBV21-1 is a listed pseudogene. This CDR3 is built from 16 residues. CDR3 protein: CASSKDDRGGNQPQHF. In DNA form, the CDR3 reads TGTGCCAGCAGCAAAGATGACAGGGGTGGCAATCAGCCCCAGCATTTT.

This rearrangement joins TRBV7-9 to TRBJ1-4; 7 bases align to TRBD1. Losses at the gene ends were 2 bases for V and 5 bases for J; bases not matched to a gene: 2. In germline, CDR1 is SEHNR, CDR2 FQNEAQ (reference sequence). CDR3 length: 14 residues. CDR3: CASSLQTGNEKLFF. CDR3 bases: TGTGCCAGCAGCTTACAGACAGGGAATGAAAAACTGTTTTTT.

The CDR3 sequence is CSARGPAAPTGELFF. The CDR3 region has the DNA TGCAGCGCCCGCGGGCCTGCAGCCCCCACCGGGGAGCTGTTTTTT. The chain joins TRBV29-1 to TRBJ2-2, with D possibly TRBD2 on 5 matching bases. Germline V gene data show CDR1 as SQVTM and CDR2 as ANQGSEA. V was shortened by 7 bases and J by 4 bases, with 19 bases between the two germline ends. CDR3 length: 15 amino acids.

The CDR3 region is CASSYSNWWDRQTNYGYTF. The DNA of the CDR3 is TGTGCCAGCAGTTACTCGAATTGGTGGGACAGGCAAACTAACTATGGCTACACCTTC. The chain has TRBV6-2 or TRBV6-3 and TRBJ1-2, with 8 nucleotides matching TRBD1. Germline CDR1 reads MNHEY; CDR2 reads SVGEGT. There are 19 residues in the CDR3. J lost 0 bases, V lost 0 bases, and 12 bases had no gene match.

The genes are TRBV7-9 and TRBJ2-3; 7 bases map to TRBD1. The CDR3 spans 13 residues. Trimming cost V 5 bases and J 14 bases; bases outside gene matches: 13. The V gene's germline CDR1 is SEHNR and CDR2 FQNEAQ (reference sequence). The CDR3 loop is CASSRQGSTSAYF. CDR3 bases: TGTGCCAGCAGCCGACAGGGTTCGACCTCAGCGTATTTT.

This clone came up once. This chain joins TRBV27 and TRBJ1-6; 7 nucleotides agree with TRBD1. The CDR3 sequence is 15 residues long. Trimming at V came to 7 bases and at J to 7 bases, leaving 10 bases not matched to a gene. Germline loops: CDR1 MNHEY, CDR2 SMNVEV (reference sequence). The CDR3 DNA reads as TGTGCCAGCACTCAGATCAGGGGGACGAATTCACCCCTCCACTTT. Its translation is CASTQIRGTNSPLHF.

This rearrangement joins TRBV25-1 to TRBJ2-7; the D gene is possibly TRBD2 (6 bases). Germline V gives CDR1 MGHDK, CDR2 SYGVNS. CDR3 length: 13 residues. The CDR3 coding sequence is TGTGTTACGCGGGACGGGGCCACCTACGAGCAGTACTTC. It specifies CVTRDGATYEQYF.

The genes are TRBV7-6 and TRBJ2-2, with D possibly being TRBD1 (5 bases). The CDR3 is 16 residues long. The germline gives CDR1 SGHVS, CDR2 FNYEAQ. V was cut by 5 bases and J by 4 bases, with 17 bases left in between. CDR3 sequence (DNA): TGTGCCAGCAGCCCGTACCTACAGGAGCCCACCGGGGAGCTGTTTTTT. This codes for CASSPYLQEPTGELFF.

This clone was picked up a small number of times. The DNA for the CDR3 is TGCGCCAGCAGCCCGACAGGGGAACGCTATGGCTACACCTTC. Its protein is CASSPTGERYGYTF. The chain carries TRBV5-1 and TRBJ1-2, with TRBD1 matching 8 bases. The CDR3 contains 14 residues. Germline V gene data show CDR1 as SGHRS and CDR2 as YFSETQ. The junction had 6 bases not matched to a gene; V was cut back by 4 bases and J by 4 bases.

The chain joins TRBV5-1 to TRBJ2-3, with D maybe TRBD2 (5 bases). In germline, CDR1 is SGHRS, CDR2 YFSETQ. CDR3 length: 14 residues. Trimming took 3 bases from V and 4 from J, leaving 12 bases between them. The CDR3 DNA reads TGCGCCAGCAGCTCCGAGCGGAGATCAGATACGCAGTATTTT. It encodes CASSSERRSDTQYF. Filled out from reference TRBV5-1 and TRBJ2-3, the complete variable domain reads KAGVTQTPRYLIKTRGQQVTLSCSPISGHRSVSWYQQTPGQGLQFLFEYFSETQRNKGNFPGRFSGRQFSNSRSEMNVSTLELGDSALYLCASSSERRSDTQYFGPGTRLTVL.

V and J are TRBV1 and TRBJ1-2; TRBD1, the table's D call, was not compared with the DNA. TRBV1 has pseudogene status. This CDR3 contains 16 residues. The CDR3 reads CTSSHSPPGTGDGYTF. CDR3 coding DNA: TGCACCAGCAGCCATTCCCCTCCCGGGACAGGGGATGGCTACACCTTC.

The J gene is TRBJ2-7, the V gene TRBV2; possible D gene TRBD2, 6 bases. Trimming pared 5 bases from V and 7 bases from J, leaving 15 bases between. This CDR3 spans 13 amino acids. The germline V gene has CDR1 SNHLY and CDR2 FYNNEI. DNA for the CDR3: TGTGCCAGCAGTTACGGGAGAGAGAGGGAGCAGTACTTC. Translated, it gives CASSYGREREQYF.

The rearrangement uses TRBV6-1 and TRBJ2-7; tentative D call: TRBD1 (5 bases). Trimming left V 4 bases short and J 2 bases short, with 18 bases between. Per the germline V gene, CDR1 is MNHNS and CDR2 is SASEGT. CDR3 size: 16 residues. The CDR3: CASSAHGQPRPYEQYF. The CDR3 bases are TGTGCCAGCAGTGCCCATGGACAACCTAGACCCTACGAGCAGTACTTC.

The chain is built from TRBV5-1 and TRBJ1-5; tentative D call: TRBD1 (5 bases). Deletions cut 0 bases from V and 1 base from J, with 11 bases between. The CDR3 has 16 residues. Germline V gene sequence: CDR1 SGHRS, CDR2 YFSETQ. CDR3 DNA: TGCGCCAGCAGCTTGGGGGGCGGGGGGAGCAATCAGCCCCAGCATTTT. Its translation is CASSLGGGGSNQPQHF.

The chain couples TRBV18 to TRBJ1-1; D not certain. The CDR3 covers 14 residues. The germline gives CDR1 KGHSH, CDR2 LQKENI. Trimming shortened V by 2 bases and J by 3 bases, and 10 bases separated the two germline ends. This chain's CDR3 is CASSPEVVDTEAFF. The CDR3 DNA reads as TGTGCCAGCTCACCAGAGGTGGTTGACACTGAAGCTTTCTTT.

The rearrangement links TRBV24-1 to TRBJ2-7; TRBD1 matches at 7 bases. The CDR3 sequence is 14 residues long. The ends lost 3 bases at V and 6 bases at J; junction bases unmatched: 7. Looked up from germline, CDR1 is KGHDR and CDR2 is SFDVKD. CDR3 nucleotides: TGTGCCACCAGTGATAGGGGCAGGGGGACCGAGCAGTACTTC. Amino acids: CATSDRGRGTEQYF.

This clone was detected only once. The V call is TRBV11-2, the J call TRBJ1-2, with D unclear. Germline V gene lookup returns CDR1 SGHAT and CDR2 FQNNGV. The germline V and J ends were trimmed by 1 base and 4 bases, with 10 bases remaining between them. This CDR3 is 14 amino acids long. Here the CDR3 DNA reads TGTGCCAGCAGCTTAGGTCTTGCAGTCTATGGCTACACCTTC. Translated, it gives CASSLGLAVYGYTF.